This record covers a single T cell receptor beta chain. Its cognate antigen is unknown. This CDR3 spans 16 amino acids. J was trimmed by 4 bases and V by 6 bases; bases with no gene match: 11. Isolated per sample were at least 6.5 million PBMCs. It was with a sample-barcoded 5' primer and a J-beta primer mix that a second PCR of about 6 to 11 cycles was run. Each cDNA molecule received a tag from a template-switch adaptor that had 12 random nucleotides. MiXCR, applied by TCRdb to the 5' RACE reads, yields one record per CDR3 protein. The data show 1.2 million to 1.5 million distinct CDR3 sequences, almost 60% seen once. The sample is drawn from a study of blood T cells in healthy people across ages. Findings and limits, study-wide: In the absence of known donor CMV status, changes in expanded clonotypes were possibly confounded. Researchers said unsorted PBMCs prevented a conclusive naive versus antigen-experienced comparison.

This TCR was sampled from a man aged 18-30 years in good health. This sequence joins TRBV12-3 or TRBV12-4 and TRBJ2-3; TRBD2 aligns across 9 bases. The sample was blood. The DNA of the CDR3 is TGTGCCAGCAGGACCGGGGCTAGCGGGATTTCAGATACGCAGTATTTT. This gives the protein CASRTGASGISDTQYF.